A single T cell receptor (beta chain) is shown here with its context. Its antigen is unidentified. Only in-frame clones appear in the TCRdb table, and some are missing; sequencing was by immunoSEQ multiplex PCR. The sample records about 2.1 million clones, around 93% being singletons. The data were taken from a study of shared clonotypes between healthy human individuals. Positive CCR7 selection of CD45RO-negative cells yielded the naive CD8 cells, and terminally differentiated effector memory CD45RA+ cells were excluded. Study-wide results and limits: Estimated clonotype richness was generally higher in naive than memory subsets.

CDR3 length: 15 residues. Germline CDR1 is MNHEY and CDR2 is SMNVEV (reference sequence). V was clipped by 3 bases and J by 2 bases, with 12 bases between them. This TCR was recovered from a man between 18 and 35 years old in good health. Some clones in this sample may be carry-over from other donors' samples. Sequenced: naive CD8+ T cells from PBMCs. V usage is TRBV27 and J usage is TRBJ2-3; D might be TRBD1 (5 bases). The CDR3 is CASSLGQQFTDTQYF. CDR3 sequence (DNA): TGTGCCAGCAGTTTGGGGCAGCAATTCACAGATACGCAGTATTTT.